These 17 T cell receptor beta chains share one sample of origin, sequenced in a study of blood T cell repertoires in COVID-19. Assay: immunoSEQ multiplex PCR; the TCRdb copy retains only in-frame clones and omits some. The sample lists more than 40,000 clones, approximately 88% occurring once. Sequencing was performed on peripheral blood. These receptors all come from a man aged 50-60 years with active COVID-19.

The sample holds a few counts of this clone. The rearrangement joins TRBV13 to TRBJ1-5; D remains ambiguous. There are 15 residues in the CDR3. V was clipped by 5 bases and J by 7 bases, with 18 bases between them. Germline V lookup: CDR1 PRHDT, CDR2 FYEKMQ (reference sequence). The CDR3 protein is CASSRRRAAGQPQHF. CDR3 nucleotide sequence: TGTGCCAGCAGCCGTAGGAGGGCAGCGGGACAGCCCCAGCATTTT.

The chain joins TRBV3-1 (or the pseudogene TRBV3-2) to TRBJ2-1; 7 nucleotides line up with TRBD1. The V gene end was trimmed by 4 bases and the J gene end by 2 bases; junction bases not matched to a gene: 5. Germline loops: CDR1 LGHDT, CDR2 YNNKEL (reference sequence). The CDR3 contains 15 residues. The CDR3 DNA is TGTGCCAGCAGCCCTCCCCAGGGGGCCTACAATGAGCAGTTCTTC. This gives the protein CASSPPQGAYNEQFF.

In nucleotides, the CDR3 is TGTGCCAGCAGCCAAGTCCCGGGACAGGGGGCCGAAGCTTTCTTT. Translating it yields CASSQVPGQGAEAFF. This chain connects TRBV3-1 (or the pseudogene TRBV3-2) to TRBJ1-1, with 12 positions matching TRBD1. With 1 base clipped from V and 8 bases from J, the junction kept 5 bases outside the gene matches. Germline lookup yields CDR1 LGHDT and CDR2 YNNKEL (reference sequence). This CDR3 spans 15 amino acids.

Here the CDR3 reads CASGGLPGGELFF. Here the CDR3 DNA reads TGTGCCAGCGGGGGACTACCCGGAGGGGAGCTGTTTTTT. The rearrangement joins TRBV2 to TRBJ2-2; the match to TRBD2 covers 7 bases. The germline V gene encodes CDR1 SNHLY and CDR2 FYNNEI. The CDR3 totals 13 residues. Germline trimming cut 8 bases from V and 8 bases from J; bases unmatched to any gene: 8.

The chain joins TRBV10-1 to TRBJ2-1; 15 positions match TRBD2. This CDR3 comprises 19 residues. V was pared by 2 bases and J by 0 bases, with 5 bases of the junction left unmatched. Germline CDR1 WNHNN, CDR2 SYGVQD (reference sequence). The CDR3 spells CASSEGLAGGFGSYNEQFF. The CDR3 DNA reads TGCGCCAGCAGTGAGGGACTAGCGGGAGGGTTCGGCTCCTACAATGAGCAGTTCTTC.

This chain connects TRBV6-5 to TRBJ1-6; D may be TRBD1 (6 bases). CDR1 MNHEY and CDR2 SVGAGI come from the germline V gene. This CDR3 has 15 residues. The ends were cut back, 6 bases at V and 7 bases at J, with 16 bases in the middle. CDR3 loop: CASSPDRSPNSPLHF. The CDR3 DNA reads as TGTGCCAGCAGCCCCGACAGGTCGCCCAATTCACCCCTCCACTTT.

In this sample, this clone turned up once. This chain links TRBV5-1 with TRBJ2-5; D gene ambiguous. V was cut by 5 bases and J by 2 bases, with 7 bases left in between. The length of the CDR3 is 12 residues. Germline V gene data show CDR1 as SGHRS and CDR2 as YFSETQ. The CDR3 coding sequence is TGCGCCAGCAGAACAGCACAAGAGACCCAGTACTTC. Its protein is CASRTAQETQYF.

V gene TRBV6-6 combines with J gene TRBJ2-7, with 7 bases aligning to TRBD1. Germline V gene lookup returns CDR1 MNHNY and CDR2 SVGAGI (reference sequence). The CDR3 totals 15 residues. The junction had 7 bases not matched to a gene; V was cut back by 2 bases and J by 3 bases. The CDR3 region is CASSYAPGQSYEQYF. The CDR3 DNA reads as TGTGCCAGCAGTTACGCCCCGGGACAGAGCTACGAGCAGTACTTC.

The chain couples TRBV18 to TRBJ1-4; D remains unclear. The V end was cut by 0 bases, the J end by 8 bases, with 4 bases between. Germline V lookup: CDR1 KGHSH, CDR2 LQKENI. This CDR3 is built from 12 residues. CDR3 nucleotides: TGTGCCAGCTCACCACCGGGCGAAAAACTGTTTTTT. Translation: CASSPPGEKLFF.

V and J are TRBV10-3 and TRBJ2-1; 10 nucleotides match TRBD1. CDR3 size: 15 residues. Germline loops: CDR1 ENHRY, CDR2 SYGVKD. V lost 2 bases, J lost 5 bases, and 3 bases stayed unmatched. CDR3 region: CAISEGQGGNNEQFF. In DNA, the CDR3 is TGTGCCATCAGTGAGGGACAGGGGGGTAACAATGAGCAGTTCTTC.

The chain is built from TRBV27 and TRBJ2-3; TRBD1 is a possible D gene (7 bases). Per the germline V gene, CDR1 is MNHEY and CDR2 is SMNVEV (reference sequence). The length of the CDR3 is 13 residues. The V and J ends lost 10 bases and 6 bases respectively, with 17 bases between them. The CDR3 DNA reads as TGTGCCACCAGATCGTCAGGGGGGGATACGCAGTATTTT. This codes for CATRSSGGDTQYF.

In its sample, this clone was seen a few times. The genes are TRBV6-6 and TRBJ1-5; 7 positions agree with TRBD1. The CDR3 spans 16 residues. V shed 7 bases and J 2 bases; nucleotides not matched to a gene: 11. Germline V gene sequence: CDR1 MNHNY, CDR2 SVGAGI (reference sequence). The DNA for the CDR3 is TGTGCCAGCACCAAGGGGACAGCATACGGCAATCAGCCCCAGCATTTT. Translated, it gives CASTKGTAYGNQPQHF.

The V gene is TRBV9, the J gene TRBJ2-1; possible D gene TRBD2, 6 bases. This CDR3 has 14 residues. Trimming removed 0 bases at V and 7 bases at J, with 11 bases between. CDR1 is SGDLS and CDR2 is YYNGEE in the germline V gene. The CDR3 DNA reads as TGTGCCAGCAGCGTAGTTGCGGGAAGGAATGAGCAGTTCTTC. Translation gives CASSVVAGRNEQFF.

This clone appeared a single time. The V and J genes are TRBV5-1 and TRBJ2-1; 11 bases map to TRBD2. Germline CDR1 reads SGHRS; CDR2 reads YFSETQ. Trimming at V came to 0 bases and at J to 5 bases, leaving 4 bases not matched to a gene. CDR3 length: 16 amino acids. The CDR3 sequence is CASSLGLAGGHNEQFF. As DNA, the CDR3 is TGCGCCAGCAGCTTGGGGCTAGCGGGGGGTCACAATGAGCAGTTCTTC.

The V and J genes are TRBV5-4 and TRBJ1-1; D is possibly TRBD1 (6 bases). The CDR3 has 14 amino acids. Per germline, CDR1 SGHNT and CDR2 YYREEE (reference sequence). The V and J ends lost 2 bases and 2 bases respectively, with 10 bases between them. CDR3 loop: CASSFPTGNTEAFF. The CDR3 DNA follows: TGTGCCAGCAGCTTTCCGACAGGAAACACTGAAGCTTTCTTT. The full variable domain, rest sourced from reference TRBV5-4 and TRBJ1-1, is ETGVTQSPTHLIKTRGQQVTLRCSSQSGHNTVSWYQQALGQGPQFIFQYYREEENGRGNFPPRFSGLQFPNYSSELNVNALELDDSALYLCASSFPTGNTEAFFGQGTRLTVV.

A few counts support this clone. Its ends do not fully match the called genes, so a read error is possible. The chain couples TRBV5-6 to TRBJ2-1; 8 bases are a match to TRBD1. The CDR3 spans 15 residues. The V gene's germline CDR1 is SGHDT and CDR2 YYEEEE. The CDR3 region has the DNA TGTGCCAGCAGCTTCCCAGGGGGCTCCAACAATGAGCAGTTCTTC. This translates into CASSFPGGSNNEQFF. Combining the CDR3 with reference TRBV5-6 and TRBJ2-1 gives the whole variable domain DAGVTQSPTHLIKTRGQQVTLRCSPKSGHDTVSWYQQALGQGPQFIFQYYEEEERQRGNFPDRFSGHQFPNYSSELNVNALLLGDSALYLCASSFPGGSNNEQFFGPGTRLTVL.

This chain connects TRBV7-9 to TRBJ2-1; D perhaps matches TRBD1 (6 bases). CDR1 and CDR2 (germline): SEHNR, FQNEAQ (reference sequence). Trimming removed 3 bases at V and 3 bases at J, with 18 bases between. The CDR3 has 17 amino acids. The CDR3 is CASSLRGTSHSYNEQFF. Here the CDR3 DNA reads TGTGCCAGCAGCTTGAGGGGGACATCCCATAGCTACAATGAGCAGTTCTTC.